The rows below give T cell receptor beta chains drawn from one sample of a study of T cell repertoires in cytomegalovirus infection. These TCRs are of unknown antigen specificity. TCRdb analysed the reads with MiXCR anew, one entry per CDR3 protein. This sample has 69,000 or so distinct CDR3 sequences, with approximately 30% found just once. This specimen consisted of CD8+ T cells from cultured PBMCs, obtained from culture after CMV antigen stimulation. Receptors originate from a human donor in good health (CMV status not recorded). Some clones in this sample may be carry-over from other donors' samples. The CDR3 runs from the conserved cysteine through the conserved F or W. The D gene is left open where the match is weak. The size entry is marked missing in some rows and otherwise reads once, few, many or a size class.

>once|TRBJ2-3|NA|TRBV6-1
TGTGCCAGCAGTGAAGTTGGCAGAGACAGAGATACGCAGTATTTT
CASSEVGRDRDTQYF
>NA|TRBJ2-7|TRBD2|TRBV27
TGTGCCAGCGCCCAGGGACTAGCGGGAACTCAGGTGCAGTACTTC
CASAQGLAGTQVQYF
>many|TRBJ2-3|TRBD2|TRBV20-1
TGCAGTGCTAGAGGAAGGCGGGAGGCCTTCACAGATACGCAGTATTTT
CSARGRREAFTDTQYF
>NA|TRBJ2-7|NA|TRBV4-1
TGCGCCAGCAGCCATTCCGACCAGCGGAGCTCCCGCGAGCAGTACTTC
CASSHSDQRSSREQYF
>many|TRBJ2-7|TRBD2|TRBV7-2
TGTGCCAGCAGCTTAAGGGCGGGAGGAGTGGACGAGCAGTACTTC
CASSLRAGGVDEQYF
>NA|TRBJ2-3|TRBD2|TRBV20-1
TGCAGTGCTAGCTCTAGCGGGGGGGCTTGGGCAGATACGCAGTATTTT
CSASSSGGAWADTQYF
>few|TRBJ2-1|TRBD2|TRBV20-1
TGCAGTGCTAGCGCCATGGGACTAGCGGGGGAAGGCTACAATGAGCAGTTCTTC
CSASAMGLAGEGYNEQFF
>NA|TRBJ1-1|NA|TRBV4-3
TGCGCCAGCAGCCAAGCGAGGACGGCTGAAGCTTTCTTT
CASSQARTAEAFF
>few|TRBJ2-2|TRBD2|TRBV6-5
TGTGCCAGCAGTTACGGCGGGGGGTCCGCCGGGGAGCTGTTTTTT
CASSYGGGSAGELFF
>NA|TRBJ2-1|TRBD2|TRBV14
TGTGCCAGCAGCCAAGATAATGGGCTAGCGGGAGGAAATGAGCAGTTCTTC
CASSQDNGLAGGNEQFF
>NA|TRBJ2-4|TRBD2|TRBV12-3/TRBV12-4
TGTGCCAGCAGGCCGGGACTAGATGAGGGCGCGGCCAAAAACATTCAGTACTTC
CASRPGLDEGAAKNIQYF
>NA|TRBJ2-2|NA|TRBV5-1
TGCGCCAGCACAGTCACGCAGGGGCCAACCCGGGAGCTGTTTTTT
CASTVTQGPTRELFF
>few|TRBJ2-1|TRBD2|TRBV7-9
TGTGCCAGCAGCGGTCGAAGCGGGAGCTCCTACAATGAGCAGTTCTTC
CASSGRSGSSYNEQFF
>NA|TRBJ2-7|NA|TRBV3-1
TGTGCCAGCAGCCAAGACGGGGGAGTTAGATCCTACGAGCAGTACTTC
CASSQDGGVRSYEQYF